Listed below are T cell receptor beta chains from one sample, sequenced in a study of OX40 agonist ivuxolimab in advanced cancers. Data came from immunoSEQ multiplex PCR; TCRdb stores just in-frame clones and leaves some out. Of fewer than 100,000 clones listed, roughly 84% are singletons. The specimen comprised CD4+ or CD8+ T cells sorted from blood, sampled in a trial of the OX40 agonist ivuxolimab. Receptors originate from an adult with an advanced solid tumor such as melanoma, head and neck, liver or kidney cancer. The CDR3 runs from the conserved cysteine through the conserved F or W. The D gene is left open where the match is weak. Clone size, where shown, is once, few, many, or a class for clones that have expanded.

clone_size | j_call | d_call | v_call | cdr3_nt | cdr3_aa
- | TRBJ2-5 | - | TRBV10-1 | TGCGCCAGCAGTGTGAACAGGCAAGAGACCCAGTACTTC | CASSVNRQETQYF
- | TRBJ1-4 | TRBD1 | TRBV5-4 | TGTGCCAGCAGCCGGGGAGCCGGGACAGAGAATGAAAAACTGTTTTTT | CASSRGAGTENEKLFF
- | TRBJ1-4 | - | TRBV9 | TGTGCCAGCAGCCCCCGGTCGACAACTAATGAAAAACTGTTTTTT | CASSPRSTTNEKLFF
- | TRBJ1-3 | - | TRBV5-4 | TGTGCCAGCAGCCAAGATCACCTGGCTGGAAACACCATATATTTT | CASSQDHLAGNTIYF
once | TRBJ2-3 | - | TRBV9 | TGTGCCAGCAGCGTGGTGGGGGTCAACACAGATACGCAGTATTTT | CASSVVGVNTDTQYF
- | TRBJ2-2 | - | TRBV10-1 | TGCGCCAGCAGTGGGCCCGGGGAGCTGTTTTTT | CASSGPGELFF
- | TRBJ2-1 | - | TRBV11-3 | TGTGCCAGCAGCTCCGAGAACAATGAGCAGTTCTTC | CASSSENNEQFF
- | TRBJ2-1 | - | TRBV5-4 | TGTGCCAGCAGCTTGGTCGGGGGGCGCAATGAGCAGTTCTTC | CASSLVGGRNEQFF
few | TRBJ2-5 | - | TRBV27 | TGTGCCAGCAGTTGGACTATCGGGGAGACCCAGTACTTC | CASSWTIGETQYF
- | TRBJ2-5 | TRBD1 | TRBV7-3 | TGTGCCAGCAGCCTCCAGGGGGCGCGCCCCGGAGAGACCCAGTACTTC | CASSLQGARPGETQYF
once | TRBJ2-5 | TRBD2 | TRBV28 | TGTGCCAGCAGACGGAGGGGAGCGGGGCGGCAAGAGACCCAGTACTTC | CASRRRGAGRQETQYF
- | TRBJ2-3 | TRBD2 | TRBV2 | TGTGCCAGCTTACTAGCGGGGGGATTGGGAGACACAGATACGCAGTATTTT | CASLLAGGLGDTDTQYF
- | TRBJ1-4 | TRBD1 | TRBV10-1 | TGCGCCAGTCGACAGGGGGTTGGAAAACTGTTTTTT | CASRQGVGKLFF
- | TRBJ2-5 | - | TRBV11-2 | TGTGCCAGCAGCTTAGGAGGTGGCCCGAGCCAAGAGACCCAGTACTTC | CASSLGGGPSQETQYF
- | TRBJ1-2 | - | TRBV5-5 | TGTGCCAGCAGCTTGGTTGAGGGGGGCTATGGCTACACCTTC | CASSLVEGGYGYTF
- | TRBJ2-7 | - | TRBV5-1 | TGCGCCAGCAGCTGGGCAGACAGCATTTTTTCCTACGAGCAGTACTTC | CASSWADSIFSYEQYF
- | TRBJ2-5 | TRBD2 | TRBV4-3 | TGCGCCAGCAGCCAAGACTCCGGTGGGGCCAGCGGGAGGGGAGAGACCCAGTACTTC | CASSQDSGGASGRGETQYF
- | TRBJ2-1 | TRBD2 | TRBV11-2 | TGTGCCAGCAGCTTAGTGACTAGCGGTTACAATGAGCAGTTCTTC | CASSLVTSGYNEQFF
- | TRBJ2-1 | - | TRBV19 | TGTGCCAGTAGCCCCCCCGGGGGGCGGGGGAATGAGCAGTTCTTC | CASSPPGGRGNEQFF
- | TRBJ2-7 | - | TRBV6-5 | TGTGCCAGCAGTATCTTTGGAGGGGAGCAGTACTTC | CASSIFGGEQYF
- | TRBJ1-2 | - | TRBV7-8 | TGTGCCAGCAGCTTAGAAGCTCGGACCTATGGCTACACCTTC | CASSLEARTYGYTF
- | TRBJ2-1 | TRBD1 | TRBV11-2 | TGTGCCAGCAGCGCGGACAGGGTTGCGAATGAGCAGTTCTTC | CASSADRVANEQFF
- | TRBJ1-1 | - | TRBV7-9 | TGTGCCAGCAGCTCACCGTCGGTAAAGGCTGAAGCTTTCTTT | CASSSPSVKAEAFF
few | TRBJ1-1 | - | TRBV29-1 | TGCAGCAAGAGAGCAGGGGACACTGAAGCTTTCTTT | CSKRAGDTEAFF
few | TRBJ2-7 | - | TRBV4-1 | TGCGCCAGCAGCCCCCAAAGCGACCGCAAGGTGCAGTACTTC | CASSPQSDRKVQYF
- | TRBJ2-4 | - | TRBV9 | TGTGCCAGCAGCGTAGGCTCAGGCGGGTTTCTAGCCAAAAACATTCAGTACTTC | CASSVGSGGFLAKNIQYF
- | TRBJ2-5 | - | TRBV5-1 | TGCGCCAGCAGCTACTCGGAGACCCAGTACTTC | CASSYSETQYF
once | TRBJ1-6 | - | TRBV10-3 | TGTGCCAGCACCGGGGCGGCGAATTCACCCCTCCACTTT | CASTGAANSPLHF
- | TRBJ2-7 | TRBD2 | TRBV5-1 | TGCGCCAGCAGCATACAGACTAGCGGGAAGTTCAAGCAGTACTTC | CASSIQTSGKFKQYF
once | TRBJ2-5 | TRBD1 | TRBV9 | TGTGCCAGCAGCGTAGGACAGGGGGCAAGCGAGACCCAGTACTTC | CASSVGQGASETQYF
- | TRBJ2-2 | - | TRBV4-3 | TGCGCCAGCAGCCAAGGGGCTCGACAGAGGACCGGGGAGCTGTTTTTT | CASSQGARQRTGELFF
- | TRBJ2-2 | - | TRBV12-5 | TGTGCTAGTGGTTTAGCCGGTCTCGGGGAGCTGTTTTTT | CASGLAGLGELFF
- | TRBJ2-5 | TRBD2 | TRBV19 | TGTGCCAGTAGTATTGCTCGGGGGGGGTACCAAGAGACCCAGTACTTC | CASSIARGGYQETQYF
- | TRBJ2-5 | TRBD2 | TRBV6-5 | TGTGCCAGCAACCGACTAGCGAACCAAGAGACCCAGTACTTC | CASNRLANQETQYF
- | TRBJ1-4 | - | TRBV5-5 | TGTGCCAGCAGCAACGAGATTTGGGGGGTCGGTTTAGAAAAACTGTTTTTT | CASSNEIWGVGLEKLFF
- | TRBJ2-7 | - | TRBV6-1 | TGTGCCAGCAGTGAATTGTATTTGGGGGACGAGCAGTACTTC | CASSELYLGDEQYF
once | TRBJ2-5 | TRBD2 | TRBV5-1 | TGCGCCAGCAGCTCCACCGGGGGGGAGACCCAGTACTTC | CASSSTGGETQYF
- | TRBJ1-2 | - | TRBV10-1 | TGCGCCAGCAGCAGAGAGACTGAATATGGCTACACCTTC | CASSRETEYGYTF
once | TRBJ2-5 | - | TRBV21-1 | TGTGCCAGCAGCAAGTCTGGAGGACAGCTGAAACCACAAGAGACCCAGTACTTC | CASSKSGGQLKPQETQYF
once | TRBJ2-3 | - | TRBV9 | TGTGCCAGCAGCCGCTCGGGGTTCACAGATACGCAGTATTTT | CASSRSGFTDTQYF
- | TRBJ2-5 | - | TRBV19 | TGTGCCAGTAGTATTGTAACAGGAGCCGAGACCCAGTACTTC | CASSIVTGAETQYF